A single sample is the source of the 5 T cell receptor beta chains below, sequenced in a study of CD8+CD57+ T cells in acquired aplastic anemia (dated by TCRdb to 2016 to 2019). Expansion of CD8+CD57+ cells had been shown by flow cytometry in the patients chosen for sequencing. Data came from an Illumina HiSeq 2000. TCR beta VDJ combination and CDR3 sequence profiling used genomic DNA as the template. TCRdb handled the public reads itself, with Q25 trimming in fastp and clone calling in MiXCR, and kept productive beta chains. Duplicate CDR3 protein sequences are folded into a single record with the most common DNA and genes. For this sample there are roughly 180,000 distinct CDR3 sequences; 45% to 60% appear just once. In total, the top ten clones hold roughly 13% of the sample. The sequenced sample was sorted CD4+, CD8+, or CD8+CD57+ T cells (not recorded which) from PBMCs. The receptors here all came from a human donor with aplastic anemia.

CDR3 loop: CATSRVGVGGGGETQYF. CDR3 coding DNA: TGTGCCACCAGCAGAGTGGGGGTAGGGGGGGGCGGAGAGACCCAGTACTTC. This chain links TRBV15 with TRBJ2-5; a weak D match, TRBD2 (7 bases). The ends were cut back, 1 base at V and 4 bases at J, with 19 bases in the middle. Germline V gene data show CDR1 as LNHNV and CDR2 as YYDKDF (reference sequence). CDR3 length: 17 residues.

For the CDR3, the DNA is TGTGCCAGCAGTGCCATAGCGGGGGCCCAAGAGACCCAGTACTTC. Protein product: CASSAIAGAQETQYF. The chain combines TRBV2 with TRBJ2-5; TRBD2 matches at 9 bases. V shed 4 bases, J shed 1 base, and the junction held 4 bases outside the gene matches. Germline CDR1 and CDR2: SNHLY and FYNNEI. The CDR3 spans 15 residues. Variable domain in full (rest from reference TRBV2 and TRBJ2-5): EPEVTQTPSHQVTQMGQEVILRCVPISNHLYFYWYRQILGQKVEFLVSFYNNEISEKSEIFDDQFSVERPDGSNFTLKIRSTKLEDSAMYFCASSAIAGAQETQYFGPGTRLLVL.

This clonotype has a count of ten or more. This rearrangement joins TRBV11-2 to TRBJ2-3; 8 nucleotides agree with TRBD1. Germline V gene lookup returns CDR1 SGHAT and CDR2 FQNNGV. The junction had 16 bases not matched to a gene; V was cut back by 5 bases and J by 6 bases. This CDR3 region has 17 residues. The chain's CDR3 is CASSPYPDRGRMDTQYF. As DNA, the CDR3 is TGTGCCAGCAGCCCCTACCCCGACAGGGGACGAATGGATACGCAGTATTTT.

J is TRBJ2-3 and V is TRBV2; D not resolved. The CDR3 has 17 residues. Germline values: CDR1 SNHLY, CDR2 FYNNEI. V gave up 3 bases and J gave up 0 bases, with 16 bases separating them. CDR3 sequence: CASSDRKGKPSTDTQYF. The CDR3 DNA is TGTGCCAGCAGTGACAGAAAAGGAAAGCCTAGCACAGATACGCAGTATTTT.

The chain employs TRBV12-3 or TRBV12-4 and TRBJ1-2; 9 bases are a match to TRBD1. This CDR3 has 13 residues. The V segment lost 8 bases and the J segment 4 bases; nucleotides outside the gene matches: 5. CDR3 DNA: TGTGCCAGCGATACAGGGGGCGCCTATGGCTACACCTTC. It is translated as CASDTGGAYGYTF.